This T cell receptor (beta chain) appears in the sequencing data of a study of identical twins. The germline V gene has CDR1 ENHRY and CDR2 SYGVKD. The CDR3 spans 13 residues. From the 5' RACE reads, TCRdb called clonotypes with MiXCR, one entry per CDR3 protein. The table has about 240,000 distinct CDR3 sequences, 6% to 8.5% seen once; the top ten hold under 6.5%. This clonotype was picked up a small number of times. Compared with germline, one end of the junction differs, possibly owing to a read error. These data were also filed under a second study, of yellow fever vaccine responses in identical twins.

The J gene is TRBJ2-3, the V gene TRBV10-3, with no clear D. The sequence was collected from a woman younger than 30 in good health. The sample comprised CD8+ T cells sorted from blood. The CDR3 region has the DNA TGTGCCATCAGTTTTCCAGGCACGGATACGCAGTATTTT. Its protein product is CAISFPGTDTQYF.